This TCR beta chain is from a study of beta chain features in type 1 diabetes. The authors reverse transcribed all of the isolated RNA, so sequencing captured expressed TCRB transcripts. Sequenced by immunoSEQ multiplex PCR; TCRdb stores in-frame clones only, minus some. In the table there are about 150,000 clones, 11% of which are singletons. This clone was picked up a small number of times. Antigen specificity is unknown. V lost 4 bases and J lost 5; bases outside the gene matches: 12. The CDR3 covers 15 residues. The germline CDR1 and CDR2 sequences are SQVTM and ANQGSEA. Study outcomes and limitations: Among type 1 diabetes patients, VDJ junctions had fewer insertions and more deletions.

This receptor was taken from a man younger than 35 in good health. What was sequenced was central memory CD4+ T cells from blood. The chain is built from TRBV29-1 and TRBJ2-3; 7 positions match TRBD2. The CDR3: CSVGGGTGGGDTQYF. The DNA for the CDR3 is TGCAGCGTTGGGGGAGGGACTGGAGGAGGAGATACGCAGTATTTT.